The 24 T cell receptor beta chains below all came from one sample that was sequenced in a study of blood T cell repertoires in COVID-19. The assay was immunoSEQ multiplex PCR, and TCRdb's table has in-frame clones only and misses some. The sample yields 35,000 to 50,000 clones, roughly 91% seen once. Sequences were obtained from peripheral blood. These receptors were collected from a human donor in a cohort sampled during active COVID-19.

This chain links TRBV15 with TRBJ1-5; 8 nucleotides match TRBD1. The germline gives CDR1 LNHNV, CDR2 YYDKDF (reference sequence). V lost 3 bases and J lost 5; bases outside the gene matches: 3. The CDR3 runs to 14 residues. The CDR3 loop reads CATSRDRVDQPQHF. The CDR3 DNA sequence: TGTGCCACCAGCAGGGACAGGGTAGATCAGCCCCAGCATTTT.

The chain couples TRBV27 to TRBJ1-4; weak D call: TRBD1 (6 bases). V lost 0 bases and J 5 bases, leaving 7 bases between the germline ends. Germline CDR1 is MNHEY and CDR2 is SMNVEV (reference sequence). This CDR3 is 14 amino acids long. As DNA, the CDR3 is TGTGCCAGCAGTTTATCGAGGGGGAATGAAAAACTGTTTTTT. This encodes CASSLSRGNEKLFF.

The rearrangement uses TRBV27 and TRBJ2-1, with TRBD2 identical over 13 bases. The CDR3 covers 15 residues. Per germline, CDR1 MNHEY and CDR2 SMNVEV (reference sequence). V shed 5 bases and J 5 bases; nucleotides not matched to a gene: 3. The CDR3 bases are TGTGCCAGCAGTCCCGGGACTAGCGGGAACAATGAGCAGTTCTTC. Translating gives CASSPGTSGNNEQFF.

The chain recombines TRBV3-1 (or the pseudogene TRBV3-2) with TRBJ2-1; D might be TRBD2 (7 bases). CDR1 is LGHDT and CDR2 is YNNKEL in the germline V gene (reference sequence). This CDR3 has 17 residues. The V end lost 0 bases, the J end lost 0 bases, and 12 bases lay between the germline ends. The CDR3 loop is CASSQDLRGGSYNEQFF. CDR3 coding DNA: TGTGCCAGCAGCCAAGATCTTAGGGGGGGCTCCTACAATGAGCAGTTCTTC.

This chain links TRBV29-1 with TRBJ1-1; no definite D call. CDR1 SQVTM and CDR2 ANQGSEA come from the germline V gene. The length of the CDR3 is 12 residues. Trimming cost V 6 bases and J 1 base, with 9 bases left between them. CDR3 DNA sequence: TGCAGCGTCCTCGGGTGGAACACTGAAGCTTTCTTT. Translated, it gives CSVLGWNTEAFF.

The chain employs TRBV11-2 and TRBJ2-1, with a weak D call TRBD2 (6 bases). Germline values: CDR1 SGHAT, CDR2 FQNNGV. V shed 0 bases and J shed 4 bases, with 13 bases lying between them. The CDR3 extends over 16 amino acids. DNA of the CDR3: TGTGCCAGCAGCTTAGAATACAGCGGGCGGTACAATGAGCAGTTCTTC. Translation: CASSLEYSGRYNEQFF.

The V call is TRBV28, the J call TRBJ2-1, with 9 bases identical to TRBD1. The V gene end was trimmed by 3 bases and the J gene end by 9 bases; junction bases not matched to a gene: 12. Germline-derived CDR1 and CDR2 are MDHEN and SYDVKM. CDR3 length: 16 residues. The CDR3 nucleotides read TGTGCCAGCAGTTTTTACGGGACAGGGAGATTGGGTGAGCAGTTCTTC. This encodes CASSFYGTGRLGEQFF.

The chain has TRBV5-1 and TRBJ1-1; D is unresolved. The CDR3 covers 14 residues. Germline values: CDR1 SGHRS, CDR2 YFSETQ. The germline V and J ends were trimmed by 0 bases and 4 bases, with 10 bases remaining between them. The CDR3 here is CASSLASRSTEAFF. DNA for the CDR3: TGCGCCAGCAGCTTGGCTAGCCGGAGCACTGAAGCTTTCTTT.

The chain has TRBV28 and TRBJ1-5, with a tentative D call TRBD1 (5 bases). CDR3 length equals 17 residues. Germline V gene sequence: CDR1 MDHEN, CDR2 SYDVKM. The V end lost 4 bases, the J end lost 1 base, and 17 bases lay between the germline ends. Here the CDR3 DNA reads TGTGCCAGCAGTTCCCGACCGGCAGGGAAGAGCAATCAGCCCCAGCATTTT. This translates into CASSSRPAGKSNQPQHF.

This clone was observed once. V usage is TRBV25-1 and J usage is TRBJ1-6; D is perhaps TRBD1 (6 bases). This CDR3 is built from 15 residues. V shed 3 bases and J shed 5 bases, with 11 bases lying between them. The germline CDR1 and CDR2 sequences are MGHDK and SYGVNS. The chain's CDR3 is CASSEATGHNSPLHF. The CDR3 region has the DNA TGTGCCAGCAGTGAGGCAACAGGGCATAATTCACCCCTCCACTTT.

This chain joins TRBV7-9 and TRBJ2-1; 14 nucleotides agree with TRBD2. V shed 4 bases, J shed 8 bases, and the junction held 4 bases outside the gene matches. From germline, CDR1 is SEHNR and CDR2 FQNEAQ (reference sequence). The CDR3 spans 15 residues. For the CDR3, the DNA is TGTGCCAGCAGCTCCCGACTAGCGGGAGGGGATGAGCAGTTCTTC. This encodes CASSSRLAGGDEQFF.

This clone was observed once. This chain uses TRBV19 with TRBJ1-1, with a weak D call TRBD1 (5 bases). Germline V gene sequence: CDR1 LNHDA, CDR2 SQIVND (reference sequence). The CDR3 extends over 14 amino acids. Trimming pared 10 bases from V and 0 bases from J, leaving 15 bases between. CDR3 protein: CATRDWGVNTEAFF. In nucleotides, the CDR3 is TGTGCCACTAGGGACTGGGGGGTGAACACTGAAGCTTTCTTT.

The chain links TRBV18 to TRBJ1-5, with D perhaps matching TRBD1 (5 bases). The CDR3 loop spans 16 amino acids. V was clipped by 1 base and J by 7 bases, with 17 bases between them. The germline CDR1 and CDR2 sequences are KGHSH and LQKENI. Written as DNA, the CDR3 is TGTGCCAGCTCACCACTCTCTTTGGGGGGAGGACAGCCCCAGCATTTT. Protein: CASSPLSLGGGQPQHF.

The CDR3 region is CASSLGPLDTQYF. In DNA, the CDR3 is TGTGCCAGCAGCTTAGGTCCGTTGGATACGCAGTATTTT. J is TRBJ2-3 and V is TRBV11-3; D remains unclear. There are 13 residues in the CDR3. V was shortened by 1 base and J by 6 bases, with 8 bases between the two germline ends. Looked up from germline, CDR1 is SGHNT and CDR2 is YENEEA.

The V and J genes are TRBV4-1 and TRBJ1-4, with TRBD1 as a possible D gene (6 bases). CDR1 and CDR2 (germline): MGHRA, YSYEKL. CDR3 length equals 12 residues. The ends were cut back, 8 bases at V and 13 bases at J, with 17 bases in the middle. The CDR3 is CASPKGQSGLFF. In DNA, the CDR3 is TGCGCCAGCCCAAAAGGACAGTCCGGACTGTTTTTT.

The chain carries TRBV19 and TRBJ1-2, with D possibly TRBD1 on 6 matching bases. The CDR3 is 15 amino acids. Trimming shortened V by 5 bases and J by 0 bases, and 13 bases separated the two germline ends. Germline assignment: CDR1 LNHDA and CDR2 SQIVND (reference sequence). The chain's CDR3 is CASSPLGHSNYGYTF. The DNA for the CDR3 is TGTGCCAGTAGTCCCCTGGGACACTCTAACTATGGCTACACCTTC.

The V and J genes are TRBV13 and TRBJ1-2; TRBD1 agrees at 9 bases. The V gene's germline CDR1 is PRHDT and CDR2 FYEKMQ (reference sequence). Trimming at V came to 0 bases and at J to 6 bases, leaving 5 bases not matched to a gene. The CDR3 consists of 15 residues. CDR3 sequence reads: CASSLGTGGVNGYTF. For the CDR3, the DNA is TGTGCCAGCAGCTTAGGGACAGGGGGGGTTAATGGCTACACCTTC.

This rearrangement joins TRBV2 to TRBJ2-7; 9 bases align to TRBD2. Looked up from germline, CDR1 is SNHLY and CDR2 is FYNNEI. The CDR3 has 15 amino acids. V dropped 6 bases and J dropped 5; count of bases not matched to a gene: 11. The CDR3 protein is CASRSGGGRADEQYF. DNA for the CDR3: TGTGCCAGCAGGAGTGGGGGCGGGAGGGCCGACGAGCAGTACTTC.

This rearrangement joins TRBV28 to TRBJ2-7, with TRBD1 identical over 7 bases. Unmatched junction bases numbered 9, after V lost 4 bases and J lost 3 bases. The CDR3 is made up of 15 amino acids. Germline CDR1 is MDHEN and CDR2 is SYDVKM. The CDR3 DNA sequence: TGTGCCAGCAGTTCGCCCTGGGACAGCCTCTACGAGCAGTACTTC. Residues: CASSSPWDSLYEQYF.

This chain joins TRBV6-5 and TRBJ2-7; no definite D call. Trimming left V 6 bases short and J 1 base short, with 7 bases between. This CDR3 spans 12 amino acids. Germline CDR1 reads MNHEY; CDR2 reads SVGAGI. The CDR3 DNA reads TGTGCCAGCAGCCGACTGTCCTACGAGCAGTACTTC. This gives the protein CASSRLSYEQYF.

This chain connects TRBV27 to TRBJ1-6, with a weak D call TRBD1 (5 bases). V lost 9 bases and J lost 9, with 15 bases in between. Germline CDR1 is MNHEY and CDR2 is SMNVEV (reference sequence). This CDR3 has 13 amino acids. CDR3 sequence: CASQQASGSPLHF. The CDR3 DNA reads as TGTGCCAGTCAACAGGCGTCAGGTTCACCCCTCCACTTT.

The V and J genes are TRBV12-3 or TRBV12-4 and TRBJ2-7, with 10 nucleotides matching TRBD1. This CDR3 has 13 residues. V lost 5 bases, J lost 6 bases, and 4 bases stayed unmatched. The CDR3 nucleotides are TGTGCCAGCAGTCGGGACAGGGGAGGCGAGCAGTACTTC. Encoded protein: CASSRDRGGEQYF.

The CDR3, as DNA: TGCGCCAGCAGCCGACTAGCGGCTAACCAAGAGACCCAGTACTTC. Its translation: CASSRLAANQETQYF. V usage is TRBV4-1 and J usage is TRBJ2-5; 9 bases align to TRBD2. V gave up 4 bases and J gave up 0 bases; unmatched junction bases: 3. Germline CDR1 reads MGHRA; CDR2 reads YSYEKL. This CDR3 spans 15 amino acids.

This chain uses TRBV12-3 or TRBV12-4 with TRBJ1-2; no firm D call. Between the trimmed V and J ends, which lost 4 bases and 5 bases, there was a span of 5 bases. The length of the CDR3 is 11 residues. The CDR3 region is CASSSVYGYTF. The CDR3 region has the DNA TGTGCCAGCAGTTCCGTTTATGGCTACACCTTC.